The 3 T cell receptor beta chains below come from one sample, sequenced in a study of blood T cell dynamics during melanoma immunotherapy. Libraries were prepared by immunoSEQ multiplex PCR; TCRdb keeps only in-frame clonotypes and omits some of them. Of about 11,000 clones listed, around 90% are singletons. Time point here: week 3, after first cycle of checkpoint inhibitor. The sequencing used blood, collected from a patient treated with checkpoint blockade. These receptors originate from a human donor with melanoma.

V is TRBV2 and J is TRBJ2-3; TRBD1 matches at 9 bases. The germline V gene encodes CDR1 SNHLY and CDR2 FYNNEI. The length of the CDR3 is 13 residues. J was trimmed by 5 bases and V by 7 bases; bases with no gene match: 4. As DNA, the CDR3 is TGTGCCAGCAATCAGGACAGGGGAGATACGCAGTATTTT. Translating it yields CASNQDRGDTQYF.

In its sample, this clone ranks as medium-sized. V gene TRBV9 combines with J gene TRBJ1-4; no clear D gene. Germline loops: CDR1 SGDLS, CDR2 YYNGEE. The CDR3 spans 17 residues. V was clipped by 0 bases and J by 8 bases, with 20 bases between them. The CDR3 coding sequence is TGTGCCAGCAGCGTAGGGGAGTGGGGAGGCCCTGGAGAAAAACTGTTTTTT. Its protein is CASSVGEWGGPGEKLFF.

The chain employs TRBV19 and TRBJ2-5; D gene unclear. The germline CDR1 and CDR2 sequences are LNHDA and SQIVND (reference sequence). This CDR3 has 14 residues. V was trimmed by 4 bases and J by 2 bases, leaving 11 bases between them. In DNA, the CDR3 is TGTGCCAGTAGTAACCCCCCCAAGCAAGAGACCCAGTACTTC. Translation gives CASSNPPKQETQYF.